The clone carrying this T cell receptor (beta chain) was detected a few times. Its antigen is not identified. Germline CDR1 and CDR2: SGHRS and YFSETQ. With 4 bases clipped from V and 2 bases from J, the junction kept 7 bases outside the gene matches. This CDR3 has 16 amino acids. This entry belongs to a study of cytomegalovirus exposure and HLA in healthy donors. The primer mix had 60 Vbeta and 13 Jbeta primers. Method: immunoSEQ multiplex PCR; TCRdb's copy keeps in-frame clones and lacks some. The sample includes under 200,000 clones, 68% of them seen just once. Findings and limits, study-wide: The classifier reportedly diagnosed cytomegalovirus status with high specificity and sensitivity. A later analysis found TCR association rates differed by HLA locus, highest for DRB1 and lowest for HLA-C. Among TCR beta chains of equal frequency, HLA-associated ones were more clonally expanded in a later analysis.

The sequenced material came from PBMCs. The chain is built from TRBV5-1 and TRBJ2-5, with 11 bases lining up with TRBD1. The TCR sequence derives from a man aged 50-59 years in good health and CMV-seronegative. CDR3 sequence: CASSDRDRGLQETQYF. The CDR3 DNA follows: TGCGCCAGCAGCGACCGGGACAGGGGGTTACAAGAGACCCAGTACTTC.